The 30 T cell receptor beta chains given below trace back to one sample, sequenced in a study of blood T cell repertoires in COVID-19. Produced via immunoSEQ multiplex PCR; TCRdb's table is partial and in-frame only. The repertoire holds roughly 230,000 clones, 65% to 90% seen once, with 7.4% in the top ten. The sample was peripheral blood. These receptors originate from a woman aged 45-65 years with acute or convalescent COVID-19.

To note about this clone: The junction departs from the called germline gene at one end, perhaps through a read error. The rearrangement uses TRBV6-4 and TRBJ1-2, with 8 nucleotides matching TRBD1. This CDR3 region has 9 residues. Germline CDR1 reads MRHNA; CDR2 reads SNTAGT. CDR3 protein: CASRRTGNF. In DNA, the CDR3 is TGTGCCAGCAGAAGGACAGGGAACTTC.

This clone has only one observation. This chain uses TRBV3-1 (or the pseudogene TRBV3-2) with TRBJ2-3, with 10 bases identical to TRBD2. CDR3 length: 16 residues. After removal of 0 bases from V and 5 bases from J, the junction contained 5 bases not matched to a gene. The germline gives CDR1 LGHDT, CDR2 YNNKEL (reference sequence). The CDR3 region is CASSQDLAGGLDTQYF. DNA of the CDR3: TGTGCCAGCAGCCAAGATTTAGCGGGGGGCTTAGATACGCAGTATTTT.

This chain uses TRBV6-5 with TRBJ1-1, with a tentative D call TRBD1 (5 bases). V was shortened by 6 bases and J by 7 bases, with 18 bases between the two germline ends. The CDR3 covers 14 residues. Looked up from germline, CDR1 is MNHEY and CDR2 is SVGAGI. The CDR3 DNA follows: TGTGCCAGCAGCCCGCGAACAGGAGCCCTTGAAGCTTTCTTT. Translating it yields CASSPRTGALEAFF.

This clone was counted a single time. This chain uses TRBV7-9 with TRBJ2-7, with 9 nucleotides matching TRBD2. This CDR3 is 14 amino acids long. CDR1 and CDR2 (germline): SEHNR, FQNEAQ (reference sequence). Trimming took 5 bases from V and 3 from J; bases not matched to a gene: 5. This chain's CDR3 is CASSPRLAVYEQYF. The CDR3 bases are TGTGCCAGCAGCCCAAGACTAGCGGTCTACGAGCAGTACTTC.

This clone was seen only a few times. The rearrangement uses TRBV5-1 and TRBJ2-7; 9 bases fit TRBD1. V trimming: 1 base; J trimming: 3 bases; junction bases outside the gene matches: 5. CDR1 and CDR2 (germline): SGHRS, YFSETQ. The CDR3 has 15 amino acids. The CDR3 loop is CASSLWRTGVYEQYF. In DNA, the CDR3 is TGCGCCAGCAGCTTGTGGCGGACAGGGGTCTACGAGCAGTACTTC.

CDR3 nucleotide sequence: TGTGCCAGCAGAGCCGGGACAGAAGAGACCCAGTACTTC. It encodes CASRAGTEETQYF. This chain joins TRBV6-5 and TRBJ2-5; TRBD1 aligns across 7 bases. This CDR3 contains 13 residues. The ends lost 6 bases at V and 3 bases at J; junction bases unmatched: 4. Germline V CDR1 and CDR2: MNHEY, SVGAGI.

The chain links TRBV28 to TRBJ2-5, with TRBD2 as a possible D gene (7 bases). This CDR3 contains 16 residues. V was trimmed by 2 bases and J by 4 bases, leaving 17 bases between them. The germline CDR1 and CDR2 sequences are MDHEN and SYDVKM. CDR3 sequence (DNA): TGTGCCAGCAGTTTACAATCCCGGGGAGGGGGAGAGACCCAGTACTTC. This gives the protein CASSLQSRGGGETQYF. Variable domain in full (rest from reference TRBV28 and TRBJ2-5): DVKVTQSSRYLVKRTGEKVFLECVQDMDHENMFWYRQDPGLGLRLIYFSYDVKMKEKGDIPEGYSVSREKKERFSLILESASTNQTSMYLCASSLQSRGGGETQYFGPGTRLLVL.

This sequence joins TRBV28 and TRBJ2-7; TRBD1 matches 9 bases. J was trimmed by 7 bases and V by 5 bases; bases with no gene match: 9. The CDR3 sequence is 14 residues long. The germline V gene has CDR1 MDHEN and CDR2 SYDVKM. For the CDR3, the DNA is TGTGCCAGCAGTCTCCAACAGGGGGCAAGTGAGCAGTACTTC. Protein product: CASSLQQGASEQYF.

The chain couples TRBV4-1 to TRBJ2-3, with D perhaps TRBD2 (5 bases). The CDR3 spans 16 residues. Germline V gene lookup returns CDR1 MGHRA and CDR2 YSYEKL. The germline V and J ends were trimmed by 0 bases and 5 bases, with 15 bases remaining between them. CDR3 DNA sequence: TGCGCCAGCAGCCAAGATTCTGGACTGGCGATAGATACGCAGTATTTT. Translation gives CASSQDSGLAIDTQYF.

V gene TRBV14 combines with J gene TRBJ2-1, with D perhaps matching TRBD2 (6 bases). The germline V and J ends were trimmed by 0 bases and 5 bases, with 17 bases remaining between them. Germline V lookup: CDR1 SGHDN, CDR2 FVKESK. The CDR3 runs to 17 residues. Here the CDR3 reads CASSQERGGHLDNEQFF. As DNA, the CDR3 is TGTGCCAGCAGCCAAGAACGGGGAGGACACCTAGACAATGAGCAGTTCTTC.

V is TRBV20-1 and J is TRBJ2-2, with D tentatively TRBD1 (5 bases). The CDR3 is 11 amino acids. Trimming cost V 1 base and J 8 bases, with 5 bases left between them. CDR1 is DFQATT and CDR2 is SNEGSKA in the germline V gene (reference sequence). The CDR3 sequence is CSARGQGELFF. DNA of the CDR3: TGCAGTGCTAGAGGACAGGGGGAGCTGTTTTTT.

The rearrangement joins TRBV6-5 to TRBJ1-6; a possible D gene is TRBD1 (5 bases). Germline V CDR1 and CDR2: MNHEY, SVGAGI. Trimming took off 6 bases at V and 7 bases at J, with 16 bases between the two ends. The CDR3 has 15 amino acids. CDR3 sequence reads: CASRPGVVSNSPLHF. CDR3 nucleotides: TGTGCCAGCAGGCCGGGGGTGGTCTCAAATTCACCCCTCCACTTT.

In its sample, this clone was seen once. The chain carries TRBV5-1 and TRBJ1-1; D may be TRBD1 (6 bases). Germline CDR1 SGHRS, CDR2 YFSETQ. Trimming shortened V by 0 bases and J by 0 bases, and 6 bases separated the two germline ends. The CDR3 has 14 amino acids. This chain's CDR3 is CASSLEGVNTEAFF. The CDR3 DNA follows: TGCGCCAGCAGCTTGGAGGGGGTGAACACTGAAGCTTTCTTT.

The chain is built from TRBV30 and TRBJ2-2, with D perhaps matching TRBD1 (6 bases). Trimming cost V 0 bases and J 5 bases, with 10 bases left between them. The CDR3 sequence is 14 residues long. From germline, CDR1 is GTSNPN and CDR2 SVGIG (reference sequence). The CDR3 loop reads CAWSVQGRTGELFF. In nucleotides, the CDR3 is TGTGCCTGGAGTGTACAGGGTAGGACCGGGGAGCTGTTTTTT.

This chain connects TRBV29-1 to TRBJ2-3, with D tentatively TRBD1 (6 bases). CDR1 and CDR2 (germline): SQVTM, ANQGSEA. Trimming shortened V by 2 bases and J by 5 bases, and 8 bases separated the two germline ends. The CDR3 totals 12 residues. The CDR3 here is CSVEPRGDTQYF. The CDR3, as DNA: TGCAGCGTTGAACCCAGGGGAGATACGCAGTATTTT.

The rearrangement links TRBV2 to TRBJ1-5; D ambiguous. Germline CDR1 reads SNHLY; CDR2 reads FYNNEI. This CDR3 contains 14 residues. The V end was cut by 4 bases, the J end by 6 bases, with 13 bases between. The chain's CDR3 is CASSGTGWGQPQHF. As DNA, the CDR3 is TGTGCCAGCAGTGGGACGGGATGGGGTCAGCCCCAGCATTTT.

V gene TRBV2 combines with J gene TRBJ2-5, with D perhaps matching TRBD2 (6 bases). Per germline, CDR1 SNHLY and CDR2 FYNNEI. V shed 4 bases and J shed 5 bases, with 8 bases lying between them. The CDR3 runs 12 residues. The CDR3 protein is CASSVRGETQYF. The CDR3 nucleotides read TGTGCCAGCAGTGTACGGGGGGAGACCCAGTACTTC.

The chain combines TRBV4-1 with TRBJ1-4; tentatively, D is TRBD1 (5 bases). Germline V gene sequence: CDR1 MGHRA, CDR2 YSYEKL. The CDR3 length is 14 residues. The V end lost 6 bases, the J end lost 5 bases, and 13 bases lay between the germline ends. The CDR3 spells CASRRPGLNEKLFF. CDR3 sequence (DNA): TGCGCCAGCAGAAGACCGGGACTAAATGAAAAACTGTTTTTT.

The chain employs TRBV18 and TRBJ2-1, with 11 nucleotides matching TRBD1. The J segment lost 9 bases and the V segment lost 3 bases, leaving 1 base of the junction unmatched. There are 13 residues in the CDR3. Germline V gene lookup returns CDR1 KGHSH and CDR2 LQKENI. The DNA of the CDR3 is TGTGCCAGCTCACCGGGACAGGGGGGTGAGCAGTTCTTC. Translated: CASSPGQGGEQFF.

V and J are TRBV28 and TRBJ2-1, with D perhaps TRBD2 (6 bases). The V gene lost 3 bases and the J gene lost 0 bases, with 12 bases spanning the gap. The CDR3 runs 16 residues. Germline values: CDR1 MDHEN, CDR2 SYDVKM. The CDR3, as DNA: TGTGCCAGCAGTTTGGTCGCGGGAAGCTCCTACAATGAGCAGTTCTTC. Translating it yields CASSLVAGSSYNEQFF.

CDR3 sequence reads: CASSAGTGIEKLFF. DNA for the CDR3: TGTGCCAGCAGCGCCGGGACAGGGATTGAAAAACTGTTTTTT. The V call is TRBV5-4, the J call TRBJ1-4, with TRBD1 identical over 9 bases. Unmatched junction bases numbered 5, after V lost 4 bases and J lost 7 bases. Germline assignment: CDR1 SGHNT and CDR2 YYREEE (reference sequence). The CDR3 covers 14 residues.

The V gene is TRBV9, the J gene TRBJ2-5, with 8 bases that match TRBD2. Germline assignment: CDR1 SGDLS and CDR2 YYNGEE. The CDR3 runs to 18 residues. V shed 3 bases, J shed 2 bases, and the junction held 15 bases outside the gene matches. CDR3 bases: TGTGCCAGCAGCGCTAGCCAGTGGGGAACTAGCGGACAAGAGACCCAGTACTTC. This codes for CASSASQWGTSGQETQYF.

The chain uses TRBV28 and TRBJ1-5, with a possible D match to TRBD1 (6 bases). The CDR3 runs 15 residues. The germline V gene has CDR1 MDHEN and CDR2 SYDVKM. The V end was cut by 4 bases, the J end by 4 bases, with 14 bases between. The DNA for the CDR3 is TGTGCCAGCAGTTCCCCGGCGGGGGCTAATCAGCCCCAGCATTTT. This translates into CASSSPAGANQPQHF. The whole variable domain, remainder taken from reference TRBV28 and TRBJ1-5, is DVKVTQSSRYLVKRTGEKVFLECVQDMDHENMFWYRQDPGLGLRLIYFSYDVKMKEKGDIPEGYSVSREKKERFSLILESASTNQTSMYLCASSSPAGANQPQHFGDGTRLSIL.

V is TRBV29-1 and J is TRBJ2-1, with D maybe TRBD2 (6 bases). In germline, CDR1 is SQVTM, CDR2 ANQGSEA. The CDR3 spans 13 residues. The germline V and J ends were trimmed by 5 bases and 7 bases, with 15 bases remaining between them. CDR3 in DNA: TGCAGCGTTCGGAGGGCGGGTTTGAATGAGCAGTTCTTC. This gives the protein CSVRRAGLNEQFF.

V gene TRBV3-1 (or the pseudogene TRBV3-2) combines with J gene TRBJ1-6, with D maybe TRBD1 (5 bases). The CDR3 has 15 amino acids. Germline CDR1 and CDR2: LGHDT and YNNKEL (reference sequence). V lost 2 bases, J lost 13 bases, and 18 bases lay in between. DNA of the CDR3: TGTGCCAGCAGCCAAACGACAGTACCCTCGGACCCCCTCCACTTT. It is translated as CASSQTTVPSDPLHF.

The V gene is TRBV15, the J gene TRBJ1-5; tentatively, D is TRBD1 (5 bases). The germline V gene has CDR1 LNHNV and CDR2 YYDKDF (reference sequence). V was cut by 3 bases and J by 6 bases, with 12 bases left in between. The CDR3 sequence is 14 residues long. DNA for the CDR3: TGTGCCACCAGCAGTGAGCAGGGTCCTCAGCCCCAGCATTTT. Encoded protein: CATSSEQGPQPQHF.

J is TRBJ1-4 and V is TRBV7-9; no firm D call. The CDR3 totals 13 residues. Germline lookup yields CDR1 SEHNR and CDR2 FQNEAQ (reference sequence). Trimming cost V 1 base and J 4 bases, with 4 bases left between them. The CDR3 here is CASSLDFNEKLFF. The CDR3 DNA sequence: TGTGCCAGCAGCTTAGACTTTAATGAAAAACTGTTTTTT.

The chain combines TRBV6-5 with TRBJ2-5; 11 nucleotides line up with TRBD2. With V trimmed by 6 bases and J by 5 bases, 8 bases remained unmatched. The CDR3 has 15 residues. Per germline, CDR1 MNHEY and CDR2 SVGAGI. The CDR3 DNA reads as TGTGCCAGCAGGATTGGGGTAGCGGGAGGGGAGACCCAGTACTTC. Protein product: CASRIGVAGGETQYF.

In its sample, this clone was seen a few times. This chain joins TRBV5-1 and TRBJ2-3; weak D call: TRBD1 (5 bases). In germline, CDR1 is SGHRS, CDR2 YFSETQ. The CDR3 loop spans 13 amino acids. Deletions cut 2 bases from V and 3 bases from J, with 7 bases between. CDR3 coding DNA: TGCGCCAGCAGCTTTCGACAGACAGATACGCAGTATTTT. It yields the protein CASSFRQTDTQYF.

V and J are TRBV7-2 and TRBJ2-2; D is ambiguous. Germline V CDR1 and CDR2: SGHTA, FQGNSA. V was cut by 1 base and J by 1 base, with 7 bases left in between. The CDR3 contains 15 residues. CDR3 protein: CASSLVPGNTGELFF. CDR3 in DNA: TGTGCCAGCAGCTTAGTACCGGGGAACACCGGGGAGCTGTTTTTT.